This TCR beta chain came from a study of blood T cell repertoires in COVID-19. Across the whole study: PBMCs, B-cell-depleted T cells, or T cells were the source of the cDNA or gDNA that made up the material.

Trimming pared 0 bases from V and 7 bases from J, leaving 10 bases between. Germline CDR1 reads LGHDT; CDR2 reads YNNKEL (reference sequence). The length of the CDR3 is 13 residues. Profiling relied on immunoSEQ multiplex PCR, and the TCRdb table lists in-frame clones only, not all of them. The table records approximately 210,000 clones, 75% to 90% of them present only once. Sequencing used peripheral blood. The V and J genes are TRBV3-1 (or the pseudogene TRBV3-2) and TRBJ2-7; D remains ambiguous. The TCR sequence derives from a human donor in a cohort sampled during active COVID-19. The CDR3 nucleotides read TGTGCCAGCAGCCAAGAGACGGCGAGGGAGCAGTACTTC. Translating gives CASSQETAREQYF.